This TCR beta chain was recorded in a study of a mutant IDH1 vaccine in newly diagnosed glioma. The overall study: Vaccination was launched 4-6 weeks after radiotherapy alone, or with temozolomide cycles. Most had both radiotherapy and temozolomide beforehand; others had only one.

The study, taken as a whole, reports: Overall, 93.3% of patients had vaccine-induced immune responses.

V lost 8 bases and J 4 bases, leaving 14 bases between the germline ends. The CDR3 extends over 13 amino acids. Germline V gene sequence: CDR1 MNHNS, CDR2 SASEGT. For this clone: Its specificity is not known.

Time point noted: week 23, last vaccination. The content of each vaccine dose was 300 ug of mutant IDH1 20-mer peptide, and topical imiquimod accompanied it. Clones were sequenced by immunoSEQ multiplex PCR, and TCRdb holds only the in-frame ones, with some missing. The sample has about 33,000 clones; 88% are singletons. This sample comprised PBMCs, obtained from a glioma patient whose treatment included an IDH1 peptide vaccine. The chain couples TRBV6-1 to TRBJ1-2; D call uncertain. This receptor was identified in a man aged 35 to 55 with glioma. The CDR3 DNA follows: TGTGCCAGCGTTCCAGGTCGAGGCTATGGCTACACCTTC. Translated: CASVPGRGYGYTF.